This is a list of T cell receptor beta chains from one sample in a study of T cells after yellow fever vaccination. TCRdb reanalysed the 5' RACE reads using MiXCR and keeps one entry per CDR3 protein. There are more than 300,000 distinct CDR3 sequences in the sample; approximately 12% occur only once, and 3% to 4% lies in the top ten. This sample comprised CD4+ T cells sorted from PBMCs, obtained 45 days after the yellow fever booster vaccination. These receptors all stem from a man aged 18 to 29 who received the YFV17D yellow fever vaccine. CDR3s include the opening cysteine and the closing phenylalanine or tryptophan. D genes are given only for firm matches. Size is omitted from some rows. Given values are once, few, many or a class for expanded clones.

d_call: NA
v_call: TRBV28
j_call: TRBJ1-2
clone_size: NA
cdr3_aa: CASQSNLRMSYGYTF
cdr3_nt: TGTGCCAGCCAATCGAACCTCAGGATGAGCTATGGCTACACCTTC

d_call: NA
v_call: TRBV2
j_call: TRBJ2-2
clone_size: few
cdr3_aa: CASSEQKPTGELFF
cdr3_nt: TGTGCCAGCAGTGAACAGAAGCCCACCGGGGAGCTGTTTTTT

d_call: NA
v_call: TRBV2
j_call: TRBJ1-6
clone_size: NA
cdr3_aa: CASRGNSPLHF
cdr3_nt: TGTGCCAGCAGGGGAAATTCACCCCTCCACTTT

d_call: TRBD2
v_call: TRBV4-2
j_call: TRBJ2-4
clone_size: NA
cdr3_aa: CASSQASGDVGNIQYF
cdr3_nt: TGTGCCAGCAGCCAAGCTAGCGGGGACGTGGGGAACATTCAGTACTTC

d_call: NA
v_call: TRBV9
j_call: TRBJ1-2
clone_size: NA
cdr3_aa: CASSVGSGEIGYTF
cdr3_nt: TGTGCCAGCAGCGTAGGTTCAGGGGAAATAGGCTACACCTTC

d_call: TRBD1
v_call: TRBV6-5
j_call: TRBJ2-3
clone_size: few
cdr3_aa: CASSWDRESDTQYF
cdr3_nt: TGTGCCAGCAGTTGGGACAGGGAATCAGATACGCAGTATTTT

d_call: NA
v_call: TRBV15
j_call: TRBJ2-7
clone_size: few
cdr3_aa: CATSREDTSSYEQYF
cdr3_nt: TGTGCCACCAGCAGAGAGGACACGAGCTCCTACGAGCAGTACTTC

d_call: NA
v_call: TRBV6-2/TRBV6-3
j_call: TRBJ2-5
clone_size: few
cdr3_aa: CASRQTETQYF
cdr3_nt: TGTGCCAGCAGACAGACTGAGACCCAGTACTTC

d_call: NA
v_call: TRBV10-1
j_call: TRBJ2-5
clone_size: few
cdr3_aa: CASSGQTQYF
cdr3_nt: TGCGCCAGCAGTGGGCAGACCCAGTACTTC

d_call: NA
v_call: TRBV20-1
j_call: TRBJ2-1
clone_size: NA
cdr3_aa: CSARDRFGFDEQFF
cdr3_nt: TGCAGTGCCCGTGACAGGTTTGGCTTCGATGAGCAGTTCTTC

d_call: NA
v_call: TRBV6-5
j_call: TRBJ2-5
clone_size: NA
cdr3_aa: CASSPPYFGTQYF
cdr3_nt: TGTGCCAGCAGCCCCCCTTACTTCGGGACCCAGTACTTC

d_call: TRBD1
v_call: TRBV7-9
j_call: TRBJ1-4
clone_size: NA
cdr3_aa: CASSPDDRERREKLFF
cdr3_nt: TGTGCCAGCAGCCCGGACGACAGGGAAAGGCGGGAAAAACTGTTTTTT

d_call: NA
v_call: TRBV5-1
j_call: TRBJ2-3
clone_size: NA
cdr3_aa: CASSRGAPTDTQYF
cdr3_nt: TGCGCCAGCAGCCGGGGCGCACCCACAGATACGCAGTATTTT

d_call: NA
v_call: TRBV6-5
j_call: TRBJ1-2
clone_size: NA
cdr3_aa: CASSPPGARGYTF
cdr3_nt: TGTGCCAGCAGTCCCCCGGGGGCGCGGGGCTACACCTTC

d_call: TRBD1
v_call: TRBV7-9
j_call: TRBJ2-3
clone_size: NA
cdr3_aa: CASSRDTGADTQYF
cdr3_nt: TGTGCCAGCAGTCGAGATACAGGGGCAGATACGCAGTATTTT

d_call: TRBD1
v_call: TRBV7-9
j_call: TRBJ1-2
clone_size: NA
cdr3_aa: CASRRGQANGAGYTF
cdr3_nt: TGTGCCAGCAGGCGGGGACAGGCCAACGGGGCTGGCTACACCTTC

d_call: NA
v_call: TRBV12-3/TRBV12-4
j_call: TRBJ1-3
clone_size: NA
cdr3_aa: CATTGGTAGNTIYF
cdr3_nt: TGTGCCACTACGGGGGGGACTGCTGGAAACACCATATATTTT

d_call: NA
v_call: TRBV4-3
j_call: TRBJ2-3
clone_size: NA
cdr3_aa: CASSQVATDKSDTQYF
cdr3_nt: TGCGCCAGCAGCCAAGTCGCTACCGACAAATCAGATACGCAGTATTTT

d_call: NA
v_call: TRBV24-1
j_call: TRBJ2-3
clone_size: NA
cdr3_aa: CATSDGGGSGGWGTDTQYF
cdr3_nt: TGTGCCACCAGTGATGGGGGAGGTAGCGGAGGCTGGGGCACAGATACGCAGTATTTT

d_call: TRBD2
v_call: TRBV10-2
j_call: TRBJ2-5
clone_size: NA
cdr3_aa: CASSESRVAGAETQYF
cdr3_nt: TGCGCCAGCAGTGAGTCGAGAGTAGCGGGGGCGGAGACCCAGTACTTC

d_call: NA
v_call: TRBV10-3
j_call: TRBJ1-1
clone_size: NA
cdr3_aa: CAIRGGVMNTEAFF
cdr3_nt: TGTGCCATCAGAGGGGGGGTGATGAACACTGAAGCTTTCTTT

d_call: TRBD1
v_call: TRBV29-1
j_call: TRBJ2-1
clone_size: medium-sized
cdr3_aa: CSTGQDNEQFF
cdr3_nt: TGCAGCACGGGACAGGACAATGAGCAGTTCTTC

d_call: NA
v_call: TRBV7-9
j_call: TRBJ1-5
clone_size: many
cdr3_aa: CASSLAHGTLSNQPQHF
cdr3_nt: TGTGCCAGCAGCTTAGCCCATGGGACATTGAGCAATCAGCCCCAGCATTTT

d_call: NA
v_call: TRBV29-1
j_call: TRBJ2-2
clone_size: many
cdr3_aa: CSVDRDTNTGELFF
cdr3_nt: TGCAGCGTTGACAGGGACACTAACACCGGGGAGCTGTTTTTT

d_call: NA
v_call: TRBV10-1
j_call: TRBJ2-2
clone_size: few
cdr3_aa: CASSEGFGTSTGELFF
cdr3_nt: TGCGCCAGCAGTGAAGGTTTCGGGACCAGCACCGGGGAGCTGTTTTTT

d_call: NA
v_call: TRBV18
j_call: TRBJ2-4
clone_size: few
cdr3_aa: CASSPRGLLIQYF
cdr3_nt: TGTGCCAGCTCACCGCGGGGGCTACTCATTCAGTACTTC

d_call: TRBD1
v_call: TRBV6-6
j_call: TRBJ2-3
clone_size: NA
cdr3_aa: CASRETGAGTDTQYF
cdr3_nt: TGTGCCAGCAGGGAGACAGGGGCGGGCACAGATACGCAGTATTTT

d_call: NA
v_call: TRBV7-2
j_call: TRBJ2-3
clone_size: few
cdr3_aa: CASNPFSVDTQYF
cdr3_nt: TGTGCCAGCAACCCCTTTTCGGTAGATACGCAGTATTTT

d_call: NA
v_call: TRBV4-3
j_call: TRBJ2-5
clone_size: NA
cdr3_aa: CASSQDAGVKETQYF
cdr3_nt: TGCGCCAGCAGCCAAGACGCCGGGGTAAAAGAGACCCAGTACTTC

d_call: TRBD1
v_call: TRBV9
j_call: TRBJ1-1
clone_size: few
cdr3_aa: CASSATGENTEAFF
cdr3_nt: TGTGCCAGCAGCGCGACAGGGGAAAACACTGAAGCTTTCTTT

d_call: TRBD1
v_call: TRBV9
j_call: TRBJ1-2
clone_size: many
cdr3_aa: CASSLGQGREEYGYTF
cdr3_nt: TGTGCCAGCAGCTTGGGACAGGGAAGAGAAGAGTATGGCTACACCTTC

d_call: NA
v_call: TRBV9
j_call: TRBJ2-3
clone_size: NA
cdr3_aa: CASSVGRVEADTQYF
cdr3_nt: TGTGCCAGCAGCGTAGGAAGGGTGGAGGCTGATACGCAGTATTTT

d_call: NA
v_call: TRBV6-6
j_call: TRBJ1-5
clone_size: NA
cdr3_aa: CASSYRQGNQPQHF
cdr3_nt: TGTGCCAGCAGTTACCGGCAGGGGAATCAGCCCCAGCATTTT

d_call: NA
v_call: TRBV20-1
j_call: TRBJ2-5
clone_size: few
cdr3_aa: CSARGGKTQYF
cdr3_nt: TGCAGTGCTAGAGGTGGTAAGACCCAGTACTTC

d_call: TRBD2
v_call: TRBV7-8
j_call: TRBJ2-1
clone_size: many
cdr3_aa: CASSPRTSSKEQFF
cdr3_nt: TGTGCCAGCAGCCCACGGACTAGCTCCAAGGAGCAGTTCTTC

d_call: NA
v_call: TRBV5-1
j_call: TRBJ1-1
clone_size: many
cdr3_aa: CASSPVDQNTEAFF
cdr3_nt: TGCGCCAGCAGCCCGGTGGACCAGAACACTGAAGCTTTCTTT

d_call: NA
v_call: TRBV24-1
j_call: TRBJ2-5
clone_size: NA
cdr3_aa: CATSEGARQETQYF
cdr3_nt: TGTGCCACCAGTGAGGGGGCTCGACAAGAGACCCAGTACTTC

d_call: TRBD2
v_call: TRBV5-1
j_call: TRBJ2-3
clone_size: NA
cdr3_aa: CASSPNSGGPDTQYF
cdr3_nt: TGCGCCAGCAGCCCAAACAGCGGGGGTCCCGATACGCAGTATTTT

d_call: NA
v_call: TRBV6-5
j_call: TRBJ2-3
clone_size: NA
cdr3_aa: CASSYSPWVSGSPDTQYF
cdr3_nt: TGTGCCAGCAGTTACTCTCCTTGGGTGTCGGGGTCCCCAGATACGCAGTATTTT

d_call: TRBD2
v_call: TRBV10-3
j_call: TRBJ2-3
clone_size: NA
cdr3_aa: CAITERGAGTDTQYF
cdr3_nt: TGTGCCATCACCGAGCGGGGGGCGGGCACAGATACGCAGTATTTT

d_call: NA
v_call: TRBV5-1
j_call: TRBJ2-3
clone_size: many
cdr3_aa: CASSLGRYTDTQYF
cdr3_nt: TGCGCCAGCAGCTTGGGTAGATACACAGATACGCAGTATTTT

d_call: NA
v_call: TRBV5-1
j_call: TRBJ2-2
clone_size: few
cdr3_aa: CASNKIPQGNTGELFF
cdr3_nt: TGCGCCAGCAATAAAATCCCACAGGGGAACACCGGGGAGCTGTTTTTT

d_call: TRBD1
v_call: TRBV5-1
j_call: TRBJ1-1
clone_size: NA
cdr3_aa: CASSSQGVYPLGAFF
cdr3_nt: TGCGCCAGCAGCTCTCAGGGGGTATACCCCCTAGGGGCTTTCTTT

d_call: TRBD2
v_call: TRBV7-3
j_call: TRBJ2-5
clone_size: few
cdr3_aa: CASSLKRGDHQETQYF
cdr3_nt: TGTGCCAGCAGCTTAAAGCGGGGGGATCACCAAGAGACCCAGTACTTC

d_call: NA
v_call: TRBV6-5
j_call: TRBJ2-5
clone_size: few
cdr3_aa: CASSYVQGGKETQYF
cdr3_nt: TGTGCCAGCAGTTACGTTCAGGGGGGTAAAGAGACCCAGTACTTC

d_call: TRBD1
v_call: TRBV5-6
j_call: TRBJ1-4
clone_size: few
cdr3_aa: CASSRGQHNEKLFF
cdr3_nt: TGTGCCAGCAGCAGGGGACAGCATAATGAAAAACTGTTTTTT

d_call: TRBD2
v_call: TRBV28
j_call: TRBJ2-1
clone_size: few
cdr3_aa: CASIRASGEVNEQFF
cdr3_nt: TGTGCCAGCATTCGGGCTAGCGGGGAGGTTAATGAGCAGTTCTTC

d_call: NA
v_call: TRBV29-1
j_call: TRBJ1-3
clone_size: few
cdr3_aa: CSALRFEGNTIYF
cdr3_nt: TGCAGCGCCCTACGATTTGAGGGAAACACCATATATTTT

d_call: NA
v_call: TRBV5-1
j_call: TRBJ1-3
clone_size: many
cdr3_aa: CASSLEWTIGGGNTIYF
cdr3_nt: TGCGCCAGCAGCTTGGAATGGACAATCGGAGGTGGAAACACCATATATTTT

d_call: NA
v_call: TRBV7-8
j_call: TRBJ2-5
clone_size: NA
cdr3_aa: CASSLALVGRAVETQYF
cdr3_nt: TGTGCCAGCAGCTTGGCCCTAGTAGGCAGGGCTGTAGAGACCCAGTACTTC

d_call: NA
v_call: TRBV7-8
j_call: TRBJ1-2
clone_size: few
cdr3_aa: CASSLALGGGSYGYTF
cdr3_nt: TGTGCCAGCAGCTTAGCGCTGGGGGGGGGCTCCTATGGCTACACCTTC

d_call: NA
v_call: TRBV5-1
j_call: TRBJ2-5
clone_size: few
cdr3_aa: CASSLNTGQETQYF
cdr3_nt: TGCGCCAGCAGCTTAAACACCGGCCAAGAGACCCAGTACTTC